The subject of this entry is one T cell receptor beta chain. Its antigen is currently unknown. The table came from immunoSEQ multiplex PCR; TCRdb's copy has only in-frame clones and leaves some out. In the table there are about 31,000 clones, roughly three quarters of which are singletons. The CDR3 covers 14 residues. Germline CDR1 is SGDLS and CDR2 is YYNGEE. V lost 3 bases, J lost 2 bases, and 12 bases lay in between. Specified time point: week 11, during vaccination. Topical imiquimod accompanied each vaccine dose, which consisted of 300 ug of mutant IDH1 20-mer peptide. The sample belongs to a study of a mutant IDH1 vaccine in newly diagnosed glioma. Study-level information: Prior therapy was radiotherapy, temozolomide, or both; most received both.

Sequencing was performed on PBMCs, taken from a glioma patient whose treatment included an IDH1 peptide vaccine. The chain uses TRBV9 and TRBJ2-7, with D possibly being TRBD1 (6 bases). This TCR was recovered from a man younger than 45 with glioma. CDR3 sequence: CASSATGNPYEQYF. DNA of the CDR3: TGTGCCAGCAGCGCCACAGGGAACCCCTACGAGCAGTACTTC.